This TCR beta chain was sequenced for a study of cytotoxic CD8 clonotypes in ibrutinib-treated CLL. Whole-study context: Patients attained some 24 partial and 2 complete responses; at median approximately 68 months, about 14 remained remitted while approximately 12 progressed. An average of around 260,000 productive templates and about 100,000 productive rearrangements was obtained per sample. Study outcomes and limitations: Against age-matched healthy donors, baseline clonality ran higher and tracked circulating CD8+ T-cell counts.

This clone occurred a few times. Its antigen is unknown. Approximately 2.2 micrograms of genomic DNA came from cryopreserved PBMCs for TCR beta libraries. The CDR3 is 15 residues long. TCRdb's copy holds only in-frame clones and misses some; the assay was immunoSEQ multiplex PCR. The sample yields 49,000 or so clones, around half seen once. This chain links TRBV21-1 with TRBJ2-1. TRBV21-1 is a known pseudogene. Sample: PBMCs, taken after 12 months of ibrutinib treatment. This clonotype was obtained from a human donor with chronic lymphocytic leukemia. The CDR3 DNA sequence: TGTGCCAGCAGCAAAAGGCTGCCCTCCTACAATGAGCAGTTCTTC. Protein sequence: CASSKRLPSYNEQFF.